This TCR beta chain emerged from a study of cytomegalovirus exposure and HLA in healthy donors. Turning to the study itself: Prior work identified 120 million or so unique TCR beta sequences in approximately 200 million T cells.

PCR amplification relied on 60 Vbeta primers (plus 13 Jbeta primers). In the original processing: In a later analysis, the count reached roughly 80 million unique TCR beta chains, with approximately 10 million shared. Some clones are missing from TCRdb's copy, which holds only in-frame ones; the method was immunoSEQ multiplex PCR. V, J and clone size are taken as reported in that table, and D and trimming were inferred from the DNA itself. Among under 200,000 clones listed, roughly 80% were seen once. Sequencing was carried out using PBMCs. The receptor's source is a man in his forties in good health and CMV-seropositive.

The CDR3 nucleotides read TGTGCCAGCAGGGTGGACAGGGGGGGGTACGAGCAGTACTTC. It codes for CASRVDRGGYEQYF. V is TRBV6-5 and J is TRBJ2-7; 10 bases line up with TRBD1. Trimming removed 6 bases from V and 4 bases from J; junction bases left unmatched: 6. This CDR3 has 14 residues. Germline CDR1 is MNHEY and CDR2 is SVGAGI.